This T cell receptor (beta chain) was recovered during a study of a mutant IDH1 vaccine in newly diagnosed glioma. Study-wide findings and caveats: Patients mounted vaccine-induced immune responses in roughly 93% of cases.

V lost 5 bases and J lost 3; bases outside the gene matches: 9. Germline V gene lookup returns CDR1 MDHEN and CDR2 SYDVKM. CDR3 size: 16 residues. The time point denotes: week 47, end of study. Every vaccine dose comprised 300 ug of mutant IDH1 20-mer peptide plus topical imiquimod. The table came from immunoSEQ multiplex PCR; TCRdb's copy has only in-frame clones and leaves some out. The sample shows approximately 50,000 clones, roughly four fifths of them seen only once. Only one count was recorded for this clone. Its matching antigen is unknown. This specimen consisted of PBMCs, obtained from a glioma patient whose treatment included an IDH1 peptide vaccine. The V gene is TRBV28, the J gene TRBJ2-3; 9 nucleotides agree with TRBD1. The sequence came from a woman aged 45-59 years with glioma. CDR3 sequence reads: CASSTLTGQGTDTQYF. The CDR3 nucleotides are TGTGCCAGCAGTACCTTAACGGGACAGGGAACAGATACGCAGTATTTT.